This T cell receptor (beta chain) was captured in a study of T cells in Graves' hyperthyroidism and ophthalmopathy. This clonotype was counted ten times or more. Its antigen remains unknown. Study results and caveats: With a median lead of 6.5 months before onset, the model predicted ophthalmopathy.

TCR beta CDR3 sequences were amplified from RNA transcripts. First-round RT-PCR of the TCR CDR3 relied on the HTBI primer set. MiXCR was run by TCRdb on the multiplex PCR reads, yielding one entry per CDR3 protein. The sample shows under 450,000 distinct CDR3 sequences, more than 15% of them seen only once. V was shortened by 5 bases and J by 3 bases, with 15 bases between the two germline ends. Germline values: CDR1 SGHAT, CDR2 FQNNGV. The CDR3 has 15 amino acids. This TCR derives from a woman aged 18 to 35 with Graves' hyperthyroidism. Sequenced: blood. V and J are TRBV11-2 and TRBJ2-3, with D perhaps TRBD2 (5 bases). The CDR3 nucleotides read TGTGCCAGCAGCGACCAAGGGAGTGCGACAGATACGCAGTATTTT. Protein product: CASSDQGSATDTQYF.